This T cell receptor (beta chain) is from a study of blood T cell repertoires in COVID-19. Across the whole study: There were acute and convalescent COVID-19 samples, and they came from the United States, Italy and Spain.

Data came from immunoSEQ multiplex PCR; TCRdb stores just in-frame clones and leaves some out. Of 260,000 or so clones detected, about 83% appear once; the ten largest clones hold less than 4%. The CDR3 extends over 15 amino acids. Germline values: CDR1 MDHEN, CDR2 SYDVKM. Deletions cut 10 bases from V and 0 bases from J, with 19 bases between. Enrollees, about 18 to 95 years old, lived in 24 US areas. This chain links TRBV28 with TRBJ2-7; possible D gene TRBD1, 7 bases. This receptor was obtained from a woman in her thirties or forties who had been exposed to COVID-19. Sequences were obtained from PBMCs or T cells enriched from blood (not recorded which). For the CDR3, the DNA is TGTGCCACCGGAGGGGGCGATTTAAGCTCCTACGAGCAGTACTTC. Translating it yields CATGGGDLSSYEQYF.